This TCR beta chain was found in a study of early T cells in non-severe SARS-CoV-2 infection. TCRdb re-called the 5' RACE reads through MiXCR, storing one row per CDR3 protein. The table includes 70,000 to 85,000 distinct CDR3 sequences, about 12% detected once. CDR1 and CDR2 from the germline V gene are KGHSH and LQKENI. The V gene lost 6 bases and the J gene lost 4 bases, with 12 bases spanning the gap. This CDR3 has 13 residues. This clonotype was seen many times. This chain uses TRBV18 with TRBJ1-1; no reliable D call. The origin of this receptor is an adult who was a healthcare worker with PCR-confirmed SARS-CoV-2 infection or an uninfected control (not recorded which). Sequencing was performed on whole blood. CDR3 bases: TGTGCCAGCTCCCCCTGGGGTGCCACTGAAGCTTTCTTT. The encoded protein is CASSPWGATEAFF.